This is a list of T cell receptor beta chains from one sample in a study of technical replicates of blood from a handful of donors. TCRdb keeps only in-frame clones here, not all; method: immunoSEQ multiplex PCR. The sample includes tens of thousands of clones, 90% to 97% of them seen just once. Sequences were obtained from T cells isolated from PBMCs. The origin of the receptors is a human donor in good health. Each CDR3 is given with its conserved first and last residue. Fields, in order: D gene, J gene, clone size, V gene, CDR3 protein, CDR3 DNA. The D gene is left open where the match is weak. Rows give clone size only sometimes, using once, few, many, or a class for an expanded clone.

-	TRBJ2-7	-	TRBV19	CASSMSHSSYEQYF	TGTGCCAGTAGTATGTCGCATAGCTCCTACGAGCAGTACTTC
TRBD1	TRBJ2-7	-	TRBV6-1	CASSRTGDTYEQYF	TGTGCCAGCAGTAGGACAGGGGATACCTACGAGCAGTACTTC
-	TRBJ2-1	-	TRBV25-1	CASTNRLVDNEQFF	TGTGCCAGCACCAACAGACTAGTGGATAATGAGCAGTTCTTC
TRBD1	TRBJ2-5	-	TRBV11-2	CASSLLGTEQETQYF	TGTGCCAGCAGCTTACTAGGGACAGAACAAGAGACCCAGTACTTC
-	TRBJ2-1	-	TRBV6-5	CASSYDASSYNEQFF	TGTGCCAGCAGTTACGATGCCAGTTCCTACAATGAGCAGTTCTTC
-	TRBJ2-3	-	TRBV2	CATLKAEQYF	TGTGCCACCCTTAAGGCGGAGCAGTATTTT
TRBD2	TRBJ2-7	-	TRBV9	CASSVAPTSGRAYEQYF	TGTGCCAGCAGCGTAGCCCCGACTAGCGGGAGGGCCTACGAGCAGTACTTC
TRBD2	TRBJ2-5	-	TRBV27	CASSLRPQLAGVETQYF	TGTGCCAGCAGTTTACGCCCCCAACTAGCGGGAGTGGAGACCCAGTACTTC
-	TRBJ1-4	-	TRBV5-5	CASRPEFATNEKLFF	TGTGCCAGCAGGCCAGAATTTGCAACTAATGAAAAACTGTTTTTT
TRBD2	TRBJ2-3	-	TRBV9	CASSVEGLAGFLDTQYF	TGTGCCAGCAGCGTAGAAGGGCTAGCGGGGTTCCTGGATACGCAGTATTTT
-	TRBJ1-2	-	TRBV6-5	CASSPSGVGYTF	TGTGCCAGCAGCCCCTCAGGGGTTGGCTACACCTTC
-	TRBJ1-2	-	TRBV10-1	CASSVRGNGYTF	TGCGCCAGCAGTGTTCGGGGGAATGGCTACACCTTC
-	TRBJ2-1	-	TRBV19	CASSIKGAREAYNEQFF	TGTGCCAGTAGTATCAAAGGGGCACGCGAGGCCTACAATGAGCAGTTCTTC
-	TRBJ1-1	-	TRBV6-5	CASKPSGNTEAFF	TGTGCCAGCAAACCTAGTGGGAACACTGAAGCTTTCTTT
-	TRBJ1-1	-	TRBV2	CASSARDRWFSEAFF	TGTGCCAGCAGTGCCCGAGACAGGTGGTTCTCTGAAGCTTTCTTT
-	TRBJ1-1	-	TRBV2	CASSAIKGYLPEAFF	TGTGCCAGCAGTGCCATCAAGGGGTACCTTCCTGAAGCTTTCTTT
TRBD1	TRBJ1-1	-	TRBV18	CASSPQTGQNTEAFF	TGTGCCAGCTCACCCCAGACAGGGCAGAACACTGAAGCTTTCTTT
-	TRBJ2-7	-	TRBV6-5	CASSSEGATYEQYF	TGTGCCAGCAGTTCGGAGGGGGCTACCTACGAGCAGTACTTC
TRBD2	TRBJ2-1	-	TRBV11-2	CASSPTHLREAYNEQFF	TGTGCCAGCAGCCCGACGCATCTTCGGGAGGCTTACAATGAGCAGTTCTTC
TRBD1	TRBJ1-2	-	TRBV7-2	CASSRVPGQVGYGYTF	TGTGCCAGCAGCCGAGTCCCGGGACAGGTTGGCTATGGCTACACCTTC
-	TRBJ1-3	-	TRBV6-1	CASVASYSGNTIYF	TGTGCCAGCGTTGCGTCTTACTCCGGAAACACCATATATTTT
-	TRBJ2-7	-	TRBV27	CASSLSVGTPSYEQYF	TGTGCCAGCAGTTTATCGGTCGGGACTCCATCCTACGAGCAGTACTTC
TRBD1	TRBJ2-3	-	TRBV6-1	CASSETGGSDWDTQYF	TGTGCCAGCAGTGAGACAGGGGGGTCGGATTGGGATACGCAGTATTTT
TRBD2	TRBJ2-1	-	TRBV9	CASSELAGVYNEQFF	TGTGCCAGCAGCGAACTAGCGGGAGTCTACAATGAGCAGTTCTTC
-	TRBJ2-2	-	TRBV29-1	CSALLGSGTGELFF	TGCAGCGCCCTCCTTGGATCGGGAACCGGGGAGCTGTTTTTT
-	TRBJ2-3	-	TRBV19	CASSITWEAYTDTQYF	TGTGCCAGTAGTATCACCTGGGAGGCCTACACAGATACGCAGTATTTT
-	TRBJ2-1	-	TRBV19	CASRPTGNSQRNEQFF	TGTGCCAGTAGACCTACAGGGAACTCCCAGAGGAATGAGCAGTTCTTC
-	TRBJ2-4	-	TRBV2	CASSPITKNIQYF	TGTGCCAGCAGTCCTATAACCAAAAACATTCAGTACTTC
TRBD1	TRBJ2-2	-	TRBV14	CASSQLYGTATGELFF	TGTGCCAGCAGCCAACTATACGGGACAGCCACCGGGGAGCTGTTTTTT
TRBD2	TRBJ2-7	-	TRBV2	CASSGRLGGRSTYEQYF	TGTGCCAGCAGTGGCCGGCTAGGCGGGAGGAGTACGTACGAGCAGTACTTC
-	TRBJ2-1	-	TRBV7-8	CASSLAPGPNEQFF	TGTGCCAGCAGCTTAGCGCCAGGGCCCAATGAGCAGTTCTTC
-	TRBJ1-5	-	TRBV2	CASSGQGYQPQHF	TGTGCCAGCAGTGGGCAGGGATATCAGCCCCAGCATTTT
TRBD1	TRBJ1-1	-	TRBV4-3	CASSLRAPGQVFNTEAFF	TGCGCCAGCAGCCTAAGGGCTCCGGGACAGGTGTTTAACACTGAAGCTTTCTTT
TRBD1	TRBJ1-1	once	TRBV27	CATSWTGLTEAFF	TGTGCCACCTCCTGGACAGGGCTCACTGAAGCTTTCTTT
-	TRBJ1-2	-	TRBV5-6	CASTGQYYGYTF	TGTGCCAGCACTGGACAGTACTATGGCTACACCTTC
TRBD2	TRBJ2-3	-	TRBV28	CASSFWTSGTDTQYF	TGTGCCAGCAGTTTTTGGACTAGCGGAACAGATACGCAGTATTTT
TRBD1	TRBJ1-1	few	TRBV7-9	CASSPKGIRDRDVRAFF	TGTGCCAGCAGCCCTAAGGGAATCCGGGACAGGGACGTGCGGGCTTTCTTT
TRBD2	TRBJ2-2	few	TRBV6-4	CASSDGRDTGELFF	TGTGCCAGCAGTGACGGGAGGGACACCGGGGAGCTGTTTTTT
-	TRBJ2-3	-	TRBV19	CASSIKVRGTDTQYF	TGTGCCAGTAGTATCAAGGTCAGGGGCACAGATACGCAGTATTTT
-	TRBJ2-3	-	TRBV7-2	CASSSGVTGDTQYF	TGTGCCAGCAGCTCAGGGGTCACGGGTGATACGCAGTATTTT
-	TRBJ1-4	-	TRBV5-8	CASSLSLASPLFF	TGTGCCAGCAGCTTGTCCCTGGCCTCACCCCTGTTTTTT
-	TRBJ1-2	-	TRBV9	CASSGTGPGYTF	TGTGCCAGCAGCGGAACAGGTCCTGGCTACACCTTC
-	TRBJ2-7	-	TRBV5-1	CASSLDSALDEQYF	TGCGCCAGCAGCTTGGATAGCGCTCTCGACGAGCAGTACTTC
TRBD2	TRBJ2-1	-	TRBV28	CASSSPGLAGLHNEQFF	TGTGCCAGCAGTTCTCCGGGACTAGCGGGGTTACACAATGAGCAGTTCTTC
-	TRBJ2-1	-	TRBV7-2	CASSFSLVAASSYNEQFF	TGTGCCAGCAGCTTTAGTCTTGTAGCGGCCAGCTCCTACAATGAGCAGTTCTTC
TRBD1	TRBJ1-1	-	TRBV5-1	CASSEDRGGNTEAFF	TGCGCCAGCAGCGAGGACAGGGGAGGAAACACTGAAGCTTTCTTT
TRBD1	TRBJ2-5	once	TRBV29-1	CSVEVGTGEEETQYF	TGCAGCGTTGAAGTGGGGACAGGGGAAGAGGAGACCCAGTACTTC
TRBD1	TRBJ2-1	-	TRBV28	CASDRGIGIYNEQFF	TGTGCCAGCGACAGGGGCATAGGGATATACAATGAGCAGTTCTTC
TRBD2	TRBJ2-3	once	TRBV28	CASSLQLAGADTQYF	TGTGCCAGCAGTTTGCAGCTAGCGGGAGCAGATACGCAGTATTTT
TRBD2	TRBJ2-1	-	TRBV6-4	CASRGLAVNEQFF	TGTGCCAGCAGGGGACTAGCGGTAAATGAGCAGTTCTTC
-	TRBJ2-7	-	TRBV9	CASSRESSYEQYF	TGTGCCAGCAGCCGGGAGAGCTCCTACGAGCAGTACTTC
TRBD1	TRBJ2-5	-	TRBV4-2	CASSQRDRGGETQYF	TGTGCCAGCAGCCAAAGGGACAGGGGAGGAGAGACCCAGTACTTC
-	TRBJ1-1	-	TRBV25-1	CAVSGANTEAFF	TGTGCCGTATCAGGGGCGAACACTGAAGCTTTCTTT